What follows is one T cell receptor (beta chain) and its context. The CDR3 loop spans 18 amino acids. The V segment lost 3 bases and the J segment 4 bases; nucleotides outside the gene matches: 20. The germline CDR1 and CDR2 sequences are DFQATT and SNEGSKA (reference sequence). A Seattle source enrolled patients during active infection and followed them longitudinally. The table came from immunoSEQ multiplex PCR; TCRdb's copy has only in-frame clones and leaves some out. The sample has roughly 320,000 clones, around nine tenths seen once. The sample belongs to a study of blood T cell repertoires in COVID-19. Study background: Acute and convalescent COVID-19 samples came from the United States, Italy and Spain. From T cells, B-cell-depleted T cells, or PBMCs came the material, which was cDNA or gDNA.

The sample taken for sequencing was peripheral blood. The source is a woman aged 30 to 39 with COVID-19, enrolled during active disease. V and J are TRBV20-1 and TRBJ1-1; 7 nucleotides match TRBD1. As DNA, the CDR3 is TGCAGTGCTAGTCTCCCAGGGGGACGAACTGGGGGAGGCACTGAAGCTTTCTTT. Translating it yields CSASLPGGRTGGGTEAFF.